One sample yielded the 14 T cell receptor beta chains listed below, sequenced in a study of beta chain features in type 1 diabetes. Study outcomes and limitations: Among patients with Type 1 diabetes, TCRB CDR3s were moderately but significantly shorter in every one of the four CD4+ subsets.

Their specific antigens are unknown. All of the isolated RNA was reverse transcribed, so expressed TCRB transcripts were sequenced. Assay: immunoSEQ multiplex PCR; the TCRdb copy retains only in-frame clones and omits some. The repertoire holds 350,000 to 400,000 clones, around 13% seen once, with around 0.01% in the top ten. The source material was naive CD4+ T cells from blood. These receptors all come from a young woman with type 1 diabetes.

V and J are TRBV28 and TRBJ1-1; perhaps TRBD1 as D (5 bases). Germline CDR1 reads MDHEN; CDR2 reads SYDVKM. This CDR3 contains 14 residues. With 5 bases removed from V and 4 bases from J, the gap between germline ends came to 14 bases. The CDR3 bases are TGTGCCAGCAGTCGGGGGGGATCGGGCACTGAAGCTTTCTTT. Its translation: CASSRGGSGTEAFF.

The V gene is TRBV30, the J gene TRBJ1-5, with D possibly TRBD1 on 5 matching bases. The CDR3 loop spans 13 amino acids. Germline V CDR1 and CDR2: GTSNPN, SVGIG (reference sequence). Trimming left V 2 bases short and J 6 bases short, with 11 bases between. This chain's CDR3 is CAWSTGDGQPQHF. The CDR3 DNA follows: TGTGCCTGGAGTACGGGGGACGGTCAGCCCCAGCATTTT.

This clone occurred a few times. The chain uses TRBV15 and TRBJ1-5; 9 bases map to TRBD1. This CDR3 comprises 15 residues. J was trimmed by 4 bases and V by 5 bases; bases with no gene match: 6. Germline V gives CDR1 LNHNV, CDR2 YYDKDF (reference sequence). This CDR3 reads CATSPNRGPNQPQHF. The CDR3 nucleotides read TGTGCCACCAGCCCCAACAGGGGGCCGAATCAGCCCCAGCATTTT. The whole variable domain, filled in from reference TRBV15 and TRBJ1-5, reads DAMVIQNPRYQVTQFGKPVTLSCSQTLNHNVMYWYQQKSSQAPKLLFHYYDKDFNNEADTPDNFQSRRPNTSFCFLDIRSPGLGDTAMYLCATSPNRGPNQPQHFGDGTRLSIL.

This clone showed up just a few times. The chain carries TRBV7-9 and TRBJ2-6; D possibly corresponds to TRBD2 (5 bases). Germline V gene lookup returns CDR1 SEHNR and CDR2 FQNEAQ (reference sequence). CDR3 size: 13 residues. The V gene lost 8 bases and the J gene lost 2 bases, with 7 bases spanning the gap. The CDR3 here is CASGETGANVLTF. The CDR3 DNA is TGTGCCAGCGGGGAGACTGGGGCCAACGTCCTGACTTTC.

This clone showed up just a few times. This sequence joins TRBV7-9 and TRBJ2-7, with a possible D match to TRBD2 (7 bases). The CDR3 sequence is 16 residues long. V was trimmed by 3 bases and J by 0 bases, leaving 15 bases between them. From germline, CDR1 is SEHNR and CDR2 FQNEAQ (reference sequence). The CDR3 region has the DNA TGTGCCAGCAGCTTGGCGGGGGCGATTGGCTCCTACGAGCAGTACTTC. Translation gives CASSLAGAIGSYEQYF.

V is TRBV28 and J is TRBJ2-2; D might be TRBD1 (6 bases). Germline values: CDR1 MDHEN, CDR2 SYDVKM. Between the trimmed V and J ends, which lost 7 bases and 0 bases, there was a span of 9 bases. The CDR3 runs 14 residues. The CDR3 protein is CASNQGPNTGELFF. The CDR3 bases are TGTGCCAGCAATCAGGGGCCGAACACCGGGGAGCTGTTTTTT.

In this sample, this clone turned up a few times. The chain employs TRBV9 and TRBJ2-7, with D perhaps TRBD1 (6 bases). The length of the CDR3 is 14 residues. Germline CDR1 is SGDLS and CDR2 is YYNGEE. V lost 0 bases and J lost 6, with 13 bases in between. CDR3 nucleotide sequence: TGTGCCAGCAGCGTAGTTGACAGGCCCTCCGAGCAGTACTTC. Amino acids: CASSVVDRPSEQYF.

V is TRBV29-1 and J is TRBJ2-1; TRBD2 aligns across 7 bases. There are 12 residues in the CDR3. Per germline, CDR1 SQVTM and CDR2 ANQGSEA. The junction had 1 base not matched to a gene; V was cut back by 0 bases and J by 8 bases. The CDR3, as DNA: TGCAGCGTTGAAGATGGGGGGGATGAGCAGTTCTTC. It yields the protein CSVEDGGDEQFF.

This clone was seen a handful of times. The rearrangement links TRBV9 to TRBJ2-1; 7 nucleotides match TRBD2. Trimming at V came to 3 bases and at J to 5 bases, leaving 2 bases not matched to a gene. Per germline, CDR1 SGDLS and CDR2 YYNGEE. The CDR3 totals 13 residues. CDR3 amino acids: CASSAGTNNEQFF. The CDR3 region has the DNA TGTGCCAGCAGCGCCGGGACTAACAATGAGCAGTTCTTC.

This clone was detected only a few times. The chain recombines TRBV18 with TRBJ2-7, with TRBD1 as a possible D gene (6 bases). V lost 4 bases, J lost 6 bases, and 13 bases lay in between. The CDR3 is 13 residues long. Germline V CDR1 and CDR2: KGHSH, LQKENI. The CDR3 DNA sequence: TGTGCCAGCTCACAGGCAGGGGCGGGCGAGCAGTACTTC. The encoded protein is CASSQAGAGEQYF.

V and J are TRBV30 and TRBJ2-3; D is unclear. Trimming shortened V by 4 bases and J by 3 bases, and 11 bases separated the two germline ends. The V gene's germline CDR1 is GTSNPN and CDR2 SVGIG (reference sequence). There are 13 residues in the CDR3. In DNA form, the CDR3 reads TGTGCCTGGATCGCGGATGGGACAGATACGCAGTATTTT. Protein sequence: CAWIADGTDTQYF.

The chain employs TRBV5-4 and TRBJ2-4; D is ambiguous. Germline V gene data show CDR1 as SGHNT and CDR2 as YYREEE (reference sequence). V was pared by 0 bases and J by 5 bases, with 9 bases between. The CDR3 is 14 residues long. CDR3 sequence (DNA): TGTGCCAGCAGCTTGGAGGTTAGCCAAAACATTCAGTACTTC. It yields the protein CASSLEVSQNIQYF.

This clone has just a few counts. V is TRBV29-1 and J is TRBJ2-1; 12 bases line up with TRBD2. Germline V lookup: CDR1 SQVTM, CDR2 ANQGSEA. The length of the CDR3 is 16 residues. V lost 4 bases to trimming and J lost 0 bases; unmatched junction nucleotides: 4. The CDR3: CSVALAGGPSYNEQFF. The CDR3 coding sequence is TGCAGCGTTGCCCTAGCGGGGGGGCCCTCCTACAATGAGCAGTTCTTC.

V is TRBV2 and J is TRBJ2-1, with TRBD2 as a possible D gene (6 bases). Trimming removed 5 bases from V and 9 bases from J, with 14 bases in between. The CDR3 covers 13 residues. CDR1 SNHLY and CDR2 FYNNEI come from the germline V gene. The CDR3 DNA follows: TGTGCCAGCAGTCGGAGGGCCGCGGGTGAGCAGTTCTTC. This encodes CASSRRAAGEQFF.